These 2 T cell receptor beta chains were sequenced from one sample in a study of metastatic and nonmetastatic thyroid tumors. TCRdb re-called clones via MiXCR from the PCR reads. In the table there are approximately 15,000 clones, roughly a fifth of which are singletons. Each patient came to thyroid surgery without any prior treatment (of any kind). Sequenced input: adjacent normal tissue. The origin of the receptors is a female donor with papillary thyroid cancer or a benign thyroid nodule (not recorded which). Some clones in this sample may be carry-over from other donors' samples.

This clone was found many times. V and J are TRBV6-2 or TRBV6-3 and TRBJ1-2; weak D call: TRBD1 (5 bases). The germline gives CDR1 MNHEY, CDR2 SVGEGT. Trimming cost V 4 bases and J 6 bases, with 12 bases left between them. The CDR3 covers 13 residues. The CDR3 bases are TGTGCCAGCAGTTCTCGGGACGCACATGGCTACACCTTC. It is translated as CASSSRDAHGYTF.

This clone was seen many times. V is TRBV10-3 and J is TRBJ2-7; 8 bases align to TRBD1. This CDR3 spans 15 amino acids. The trim removed 3 bases at V and 0 bases at J, leaving 4 bases unmatched. Looked up from germline, CDR1 is ENHRY and CDR2 is SYGVKD. For the CDR3, the DNA is TGTGCCATCAGTGAATGGACAGGGAGCTCCTACGAGCAGTACTTC. It specifies CAISEWTGSSYEQYF.